This T cell receptor beta chain was obtained from a study of blood T cell repertoires in COVID-19. Study-level information: The United States, Italy and Spain were the sources of the acute and convalescent COVID-19 samples. From T cells, B-cell-depleted T cells, or PBMCs came the material, which was cDNA or gDNA.

This clone was detected once. V lost 6 bases to trimming and J lost 0 bases, with 18 bases between them. The germline V gene has CDR1 KGHSH and CDR2 LQKENI. The CDR3 consists of 16 residues. Original handling: From reference gene primer amplification, estimates of nucleated cell counts were derived. Method: immunoSEQ multiplex PCR; TCRdb's copy keeps in-frame clones and lacks some. The D gene and trimming were derived from the DNA, and the V and J assignments and clone size from that table. Of a few hundred thousand clones listed, 65% to 90% are singletons. The clonotype comes from a man in his fifties or sixties with active or convalescent COVID-19. This rearrangement joins TRBV18 to TRBJ2-7; D gene ambiguous. Sequencing was done on a sample of peripheral blood. This CDR3 reads CASSRLPGTTSYEQYF. The CDR3 DNA follows: TGTGCCAGCTCCCGACTGCCCGGAACGACCTCCTACGAGCAGTACTTC.